This T cell receptor beta chain was sequenced for a study of cytomegalovirus exposure and HLA in healthy donors. The PCR contained 60 Vbeta and 13 Jbeta primers. Sequencing used immunoSEQ multiplex PCR; TCRdb keeps in-frame clones, though not all of them. The sample records about 79,000 clones, 74% being singletons. The trim removed 4 bases at V and 4 bases at J, leaving 2 bases unmatched. The CDR3 extends over 13 amino acids. Sequencing was done on a sample of PBMCs. The chain is built from TRBV5-3 and TRBJ1-5, with 7 bases matching TRBD1. TRBV5-3 counts as an open reading frame of uncertain function. This TCR derives from a man aged 40-55 years in good health and CMV-seropositive. CDR3 DNA sequence: TGTGCCAGAAGCGAGGGACAGAATCAGCCCCAGCATTTT. Translating gives CARSEGQNQPQHF.